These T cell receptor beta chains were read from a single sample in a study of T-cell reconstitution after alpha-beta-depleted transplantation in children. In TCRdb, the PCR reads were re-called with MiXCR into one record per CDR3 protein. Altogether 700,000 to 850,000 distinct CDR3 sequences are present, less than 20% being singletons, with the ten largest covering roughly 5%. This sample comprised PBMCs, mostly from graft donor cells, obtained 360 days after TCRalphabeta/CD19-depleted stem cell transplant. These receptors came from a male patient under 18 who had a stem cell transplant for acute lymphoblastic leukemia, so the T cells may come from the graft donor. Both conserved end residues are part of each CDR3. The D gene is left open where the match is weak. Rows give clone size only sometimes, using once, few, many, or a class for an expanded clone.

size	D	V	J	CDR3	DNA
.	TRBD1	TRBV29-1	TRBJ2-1	CSVPGGGGQGHKVEQFF	TGCAGCGTCCCCGGAGGTGGGGGACAGGGCCACAAAGTCGAGCAGTTCTTC
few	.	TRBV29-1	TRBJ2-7	CSVTAWDRSSYEQYF	TGCAGCGTTACCGCCTGGGACCGGAGCTCCTACGAGCAGTACTTC
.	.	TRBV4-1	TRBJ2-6	CASSHSAGSGANVLTF	TGCGCCAGCAGCCACTCGGCCGGCTCTGGGGCCAACGTCCTGACTTTC
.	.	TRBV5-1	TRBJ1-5	CASSWTPDQPQHF	TGCGCCAGCAGCTGGACACCTGATCAGCCCCAGCATTTT
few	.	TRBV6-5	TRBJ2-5	CASSFSGRPYETQYF	TGTGCCAGCAGTTTTTCCGGTCGTCCATATGAGACCCAGTACTTC
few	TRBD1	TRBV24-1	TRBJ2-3	CATSSGTGTQYF	TGTGCCACCAGCTCAGGGACAGGAACGCAGTATTTT
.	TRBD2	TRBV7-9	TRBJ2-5	CASSSRAGNTETQYF	TGTGCCAGCAGCTCCAGAGCGGGGAATACGGAGACCCAGTACTTC
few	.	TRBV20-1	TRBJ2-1	CSARDLANEQFF	TGCAGTGCTAGAGATTTAGCGAATGAGCAGTTCTTC
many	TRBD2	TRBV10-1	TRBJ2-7	CASSESGLAGGTNF	TGCGCCAGCAGTGAGTCGGGACTAGCGGGAGGGACGAACTTC
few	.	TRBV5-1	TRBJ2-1	CASSGSGDEQFF	TGCGCCAGCAGCGGGTCGGGGGATGAGCAGTTCTTC
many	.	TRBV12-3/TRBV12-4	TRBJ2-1	CASSLGASSGGNEQFF	TGTGCCAGCAGTTTAGGAGCGTCTTCTGGTGGCAATGAGCAGTTCTTC
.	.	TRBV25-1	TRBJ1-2	CASSVQRDYGYTF	TGTGCCAGCAGTGTCCAAAGGGACTATGGCTACACCTTC
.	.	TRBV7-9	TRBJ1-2	CASSLAGGVLQYGYTF	TGTGCCAGCAGCTTAGCCGGCGGGGTTCTTCAGTATGGCTACACCTTC
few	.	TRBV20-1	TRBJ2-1	CSARLSTVLDEQFF	TGCAGTGCTAGACTATCGACAGTGCTGGATGAGCAGTTCTTC
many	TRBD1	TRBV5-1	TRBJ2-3	CASSHDLRQGWVFDTDTQYF	TGCGCCAGCAGCCACGACCTCCGACAGGGTTGGGTTTTCGACACAGATACGCAGTATTTT
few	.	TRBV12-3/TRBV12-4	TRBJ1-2	CASSLARGSRRNGYTF	TGTGCCAGCAGTTTAGCGAGAGGGTCCCGGCGGAATGGCTACACCTTC
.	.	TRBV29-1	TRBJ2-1	CSVADRSGSYNEQFF	TGCAGCGTCGCGGACCGTAGCGGCAGCTACAATGAGCAGTTCTTC
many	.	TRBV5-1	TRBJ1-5	CASSLTGTNQPQHF	TGCGCCAGCAGCTTGACAGGAACCAATCAGCCCCAGCATTTT
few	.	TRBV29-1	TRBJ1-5	CSVRQGGGQPQHF	TGCAGCGTCCGCCAGGGCGGGGGTCAGCCCCAGCATTTT
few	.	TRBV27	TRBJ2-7	CASRILGALLYEQYF	TGTGCCAGCAGAATACTGGGGGCCCTACTCTACGAGCAGTACTTC
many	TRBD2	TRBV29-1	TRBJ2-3	CSVLGTSGRYTDTQYF	TGCAGCGTTTTGGGGACTAGCGGGAGGTACACAGATACGCAGTATTTT
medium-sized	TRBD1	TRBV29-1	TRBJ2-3	CSVAPGTGSTDTQYF	TGCAGCGTCGCCCCTGGGACAGGGAGCACAGATACGCAGTATTTT
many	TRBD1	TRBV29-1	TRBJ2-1	CSDLTPLGQGAPNEQFF	TGCAGCGATTTAACCCCCCTCGGGCAGGGGGCTCCCAATGAGCAGTTCTTC
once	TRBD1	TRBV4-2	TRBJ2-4	CASSPFPGQGLAKNIQYF	TGTGCCAGCAGCCCATTCCCGGGACAGGGATTAGCCAAAAACATTCAGTACTTC
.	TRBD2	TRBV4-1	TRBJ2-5	CASRRISGSRGETQYF	TGCGCCAGCAGAAGGATAAGCGGGAGTCGGGGCGAGACCCAGTACTTC
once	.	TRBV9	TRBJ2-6	CASSVVRAGANVLTF	TGTGCCAGCAGCGTAGTTCGGGCTGGGGCCAACGTCCTGACTTTC
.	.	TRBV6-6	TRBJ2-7	CASRIRDIDEQYF	TGTGCCAGCAGGATAAGGGACATCGACGAGCAGTACTTC
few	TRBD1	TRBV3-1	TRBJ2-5	CASSHWTGGDETQYF	TGTGCCAGCAGCCACTGGACAGGGGGGGACGAGACCCAGTACTTC
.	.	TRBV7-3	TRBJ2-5	CASSLMVRVAETQYF	TGTGCCAGCAGCTTAATGGTCCGGGTGGCAGAGACCCAGTACTTC
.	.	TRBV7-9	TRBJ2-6	CASSLGHGANVLTF	TGTGCCAGCAGCTTAGGTCACGGGGCCAACGTCCTGACTTTC
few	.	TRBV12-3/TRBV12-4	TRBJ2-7	CASSGEGWYEQYF	TGTGCCAGCAGCGGGGAAGGTTGGTACGAGCAGTACTTC
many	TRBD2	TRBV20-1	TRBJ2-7	CSAEGLAGAYEQYF	TGCAGTGCGGAAGGACTAGCGGGGGCCTACGAGCAGTACTTC
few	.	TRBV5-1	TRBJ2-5	CASHWGSEETQYF	TGCGCCAGCCATTGGGGGTCTGAAGAGACCCAGTACTTC
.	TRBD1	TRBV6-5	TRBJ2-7	CASSYSVGQESYEQYF	TGTGCCAGCAGTTACTCAGTGGGACAGGAGTCCTACGAGCAGTACTTC
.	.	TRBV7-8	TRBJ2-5	CASSLGGVGGRETQYF	TGTGCCAGCAGCTTAGGGGGTGTGGGGGGGCGAGAGACCCAGTACTTC
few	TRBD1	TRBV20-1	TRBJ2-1	CSTDRGSYNEQFF	TGCAGTACTGACAGGGGGTCCTACAATGAGCAGTTCTTC
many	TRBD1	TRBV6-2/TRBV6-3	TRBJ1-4	CASSSPGQGSEKLFF	TGTGCCAGCAGCTCGCCGGGACAGGGTTCCGAAAAACTGTTTTTT
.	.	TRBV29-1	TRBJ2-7	CSVWGVDFEQYF	TGCAGCGTTTGGGGGGTCGATTTCGAGCAGTACTTC
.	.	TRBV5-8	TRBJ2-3	CASCQSRFVHTDTQYF	TGTGCCAGCTGCCAATCCCGGTTTGTCCACACAGATACGCAGTATTTT
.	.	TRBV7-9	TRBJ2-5	CASSSRAGGSNGETQYF	TGTGCCAGCAGTAGCCGAGCCGGCGGATCCAACGGGGAGACCCAGTACTTC
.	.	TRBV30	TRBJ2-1	CAWFRTREQFF	TGTGCCTGGTTCAGGACGAGGGAGCAGTTCTTC
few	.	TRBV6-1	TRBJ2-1	CASSQLAIGYEQFF	TGTGCCAGCAGCCAACTAGCAATAGGCTATGAGCAGTTCTTC
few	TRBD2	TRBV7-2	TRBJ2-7	CASSLAGYGLAAHYEQYF	TGTGCCAGCAGCTTAGCGGGGTATGGGCTAGCGGCACACTACGAGCAGTACTTC
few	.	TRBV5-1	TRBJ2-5	CASSLAQSRGQETQYF	TGCGCCAGCAGCTTGGCGCAGAGCAGGGGCCAAGAGACCCAGTACTTC
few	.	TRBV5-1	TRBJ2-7	CASSQSSTAYEQYF	TGCGCCAGCAGCCAAAGCAGTACCGCCTACGAGCAGTACTTC
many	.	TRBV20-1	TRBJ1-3	CSARAGRSSGNTIYF	TGCAGTGCTAGAGCCGGACGTAGCTCTGGAAACACCATATATTTT
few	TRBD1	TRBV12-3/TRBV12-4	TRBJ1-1	CASSFNVRGRLGTEAFF	TGTGCCAGCAGTTTTAATGTCAGGGGGCGCTTGGGGACTGAAGCTTTCTTT
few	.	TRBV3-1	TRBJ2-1	CASSQRDGEQFF	TGTGCCAGCAGCCAACGGGACGGTGAGCAGTTCTTC
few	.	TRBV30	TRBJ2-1	CAWSQGNVWGNEQFF	TGTGCCTGGAGTCAGGGGAATGTGTGGGGCAATGAGCAGTTCTTC
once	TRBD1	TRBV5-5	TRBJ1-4	CGTGKATNEKLFF	TGTGGGACAGGGAAGGCAACTAATGAAAAACTGTTTTTT
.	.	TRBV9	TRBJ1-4	CASSVYSTNEKLFF	TGTGCCAGCAGCGTCTATTCAACTAATGAAAAACTGTTTTTT
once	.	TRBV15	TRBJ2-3	CATSRTKDTQYF	TGTGCCACCAGCAGGACCAAAGATACGCAGTATTTT
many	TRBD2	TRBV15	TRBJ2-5	CATSRDLTSGRVQTQYF	TGTGCCACCAGCAGAGATCTAACTAGCGGGAGGGTACAGACCCAGTACTTC
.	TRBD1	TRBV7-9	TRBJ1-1	CASSLARTGNTEAFF	TGTGCCAGCAGCTTAGCTCGGACAGGGAACACTGAAGCTTTCTTT
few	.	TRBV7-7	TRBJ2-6	CASSLAQANVLTF	TGTGCCAGCAGCTTAGCACAGGCCAACGTCCTGACTTTC
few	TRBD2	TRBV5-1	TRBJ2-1	CASSWGLGNYNTYNEQFF	TGCGCCAGCAGTTGGGGACTAGGGAACTATAATACCTACAATGAGCAGTTCTTC
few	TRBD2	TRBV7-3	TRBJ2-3	CASSLTGTSALAQYF	TGTGCCAGCAGCTTAACAGGGACTAGCGCTCTGGCGCAGTATTTT
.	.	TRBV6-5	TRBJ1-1	CASSYSGSISNTEAFF	TGTGCCAGCAGTTACAGCGGCAGCATCTCGAACACTGAAGCTTTCTTT
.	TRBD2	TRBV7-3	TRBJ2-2	CASSQSAGGHTGELFF	TGTGCCAGCAGCCAATCAGCGGGAGGGCATACCGGGGAGCTGTTTTTT